This TCR beta chain is from a study of T cell responses to AZD1222 COVID-19 vaccine. Note on this clone: Its antigen remains unidentified.

Trimming pared 3 bases from V and 0 bases from J, leaving 10 bases between. This CDR3 region has 15 residues. Germline assignment: CDR1 SGHNT and CDR2 YYREEE (reference sequence). Only in-frame clones appear in the TCRdb table, and some are missing; sequencing was by immunoSEQ multiplex PCR. The data contain roughly 150,000 clones, around nine tenths of them singletons. Findings of the study overall: Clonal diversity may have been underestimated, and the donors were mostly white British, with more females than males. Repertoires in all cases were sampled only once the peak T cell response had passed.

This sequence was found in an adult who received the AZD1222 COVID-19 vaccine. Sequencing was performed on peripheral blood, taken 28 days after the second AZD1222 dose. V usage is TRBV5-4 and J usage is TRBJ2-1; a possible D gene is TRBD2 (6 bases). In DNA, the CDR3 is TGTGCCAGCAGCTCCGGAGGGAGCTCCTACAATGAGCAGTTCTTC. Translating it yields CASSSGGSSYNEQFF.